This TCR beta chain comes out of a study of shared clonotypes between healthy human individuals. Overall study: With ages of 18 to 49, the donors were two women and a few men. Donors had three CD4 naive, three CD4 memory, two CD8 naive and one CD8 memory plate apiece. Findings and caveats of the study: Sampling involved blood alone; tissue repertoires likely differ. Shared clonotypes: roughly 4.7% naive CD4, around 4% naive CD8, roughly 2.4% memory CD4, 0.35% to 0.5% memory CD8.

Selected positively for CCR7 and CD45RO-negative, naive CD8 cells excluded terminally differentiated effector memory CD45RA+ cells. Turning to this clone: Its antigen remains unidentified.

The table came from immunoSEQ multiplex PCR; TCRdb's copy has only in-frame clones and leaves some out. The sample records around 1,900,000 clones, about 93% being singletons. CDR3 size: 14 residues. V lost 6 bases, J lost 4 bases, and 6 bases stayed unmatched. Germline V gene sequence: CDR1 MNHNS, CDR2 SASEGT. The specimen sequenced was naive CD8+ T cells from PBMCs. The clonotype originates from a young man in good health. Some clones in this sample may be carry-over from other donors' samples. This chain joins TRBV6-1 and TRBJ2-7, with 10 bases that match TRBD1. The CDR3 sequence: CASRSPGQGYEQYF. The CDR3 DNA sequence: TGTGCCAGCAGAAGTCCGGGACAGGGGTACGAGCAGTACTTC.